This TCR beta chain was sequenced for a study of CD8 T cells in Susac syndrome. The study sequenced TCR beta in blood CD8+ and CD4+ T cells. TEMRA cells were FACS-enriched, and CD8+ and CD4+ T cells were isolated negatively. Random hexamers primed reverse transcription of about 0.5 to 1 ug RNA. Multiplex immunoSEQ PCR targeted 54 Vbeta and 13 Jbeta TCR beta segments. TCRdb used MiXCR to reprocess the immunoSEQ multiplex PCR reads, holding one entry per CDR3 protein. Seen here are 250,000 to 350,000 distinct CDR3 sequences, 70% to 90% observed once, and the top ten hold 0.11%. The CDR3 spans 13 residues. Losses at the gene ends were 4 bases for V and 7 bases for J; bases not matched to a gene: 0.

The V and J genes are TRBV12-3 or TRBV12-4 and TRBJ2-1; 11 bases fit TRBD2. The clonotype comes from a human donor with multiple sclerosis. Material for sequencing was CD8+ T cells from PBMCs. This CDR3 is CASSSSGRNEQFF. Here the CDR3 DNA reads TGTGCCAGCAGTTCTAGCGGGAGGAATGAGCAGTTCTTC.